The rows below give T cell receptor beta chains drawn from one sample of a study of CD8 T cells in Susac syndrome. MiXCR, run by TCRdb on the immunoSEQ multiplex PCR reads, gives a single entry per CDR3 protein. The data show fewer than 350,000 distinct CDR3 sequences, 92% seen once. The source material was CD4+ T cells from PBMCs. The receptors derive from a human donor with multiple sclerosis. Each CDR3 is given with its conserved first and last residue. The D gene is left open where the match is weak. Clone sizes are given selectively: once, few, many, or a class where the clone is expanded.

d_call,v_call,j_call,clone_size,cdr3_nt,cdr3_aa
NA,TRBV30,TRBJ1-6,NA,TGTGCCTGGAGTGCGGACAGAGATTCACCCCTCCACTTT,CAWSADRDSPLHF
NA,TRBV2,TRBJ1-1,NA,TGTGCCAGCAAGGGGTACACTGAAGCTTTCTTT,CASKGYTEAFF
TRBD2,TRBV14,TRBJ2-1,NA,TGTGCCAGCAGCCACCGAGCGGGAGGGCTCGATGAGCAGTTCTTC,CASSHRAGGLDEQFF
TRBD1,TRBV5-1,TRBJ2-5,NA,TGCGCCAGCAGCTTCGTAGGGACAGGGGAAGAGACCCAGTACTTC,CASSFVGTGEETQYF
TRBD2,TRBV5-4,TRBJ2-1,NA,TGTGCCAGCAGCTCAGGGACTAGCGGGAGAGACAATGAGCAGTTCTTC,CASSSGTSGRDNEQFF
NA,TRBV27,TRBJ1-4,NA,TGTGCCAGCGGCCGGGGGCAAGTTGCAACTAATGAAAAACTGTTTTTT,CASGRGQVATNEKLFF
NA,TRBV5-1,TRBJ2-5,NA,TGCGCCAGCAGCGGCTCAGGTGCCCGAGAGACCCAGTACTTC,CASSGSGARETQYF
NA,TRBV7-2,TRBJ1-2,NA,TGTGCCAGCAGCCCCTCGCTTGGCTACACCTTC,CASSPSLGYTF
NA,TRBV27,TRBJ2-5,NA,TGTGCCAGCACCCCTCGGGGGACACTTGGCCAAGAGACCCAGTACTTC,CASTPRGTLGQETQYF
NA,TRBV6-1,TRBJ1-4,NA,TGTGCCAGCAGTGAAGCGCTGGCGGAAGGGGGTAACGAAAAACTGTTTTTT,CASSEALAEGGNEKLFF
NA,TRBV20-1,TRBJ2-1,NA,TGCAGTGCAGATCGGGACAAGCAGTTCTTC,CSADRDKQFF
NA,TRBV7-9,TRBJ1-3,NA,TGTGCCAGCAGCTTAACAGGGAGCGCAGCTGGAAACACCATATATTTT,CASSLTGSAAGNTIYF
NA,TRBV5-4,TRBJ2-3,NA,TGTGCCAGCAGCCTGGACCCCTCCTTTAGCACAGATACGCAGTATTTT,CASSLDPSFSTDTQYF
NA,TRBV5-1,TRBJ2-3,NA,TGCGCCAGCAGCTTGGTGGGACTTCTTGTGGATACGCAGTATTTT,CASSLVGLLVDTQYF
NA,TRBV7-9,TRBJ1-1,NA,TGTGCCAGCAGCCTGGAGGGGGGTGAAGCTTTCTTT,CASSLEGGEAFF
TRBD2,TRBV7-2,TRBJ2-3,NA,TGTGCCAGCAGCACTACTAGCGGGGGCCAAGGTACGCAGTATTTT,CASSTTSGGQGTQYF
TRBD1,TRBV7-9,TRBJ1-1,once,TGTGCCAGCAGCTTAGTCGGACAGGGGCGGAGGAGCACTGAAGCTTTCTTT,CASSLVGQGRRSTEAFF
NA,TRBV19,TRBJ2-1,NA,TGTGCCAGTAAATCGGGGGGCGATTTTTACAATGAGCAGTTCTTC,CASKSGGDFYNEQFF
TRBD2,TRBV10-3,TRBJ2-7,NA,TGTGCCATCAACCTAGCGGGGGGGCCCTACGAGCAGTACTTC,CAINLAGGPYEQYF
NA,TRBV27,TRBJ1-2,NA,TGTGCCAGCAGTTTAAATGGCCGATACTATGGCTACACCTTC,CASSLNGRYYGYTF
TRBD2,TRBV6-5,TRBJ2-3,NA,TGTGCCAGCAGCCGCGGGAGCCGGATCTCCGATACGCAGTATTTT,CASSRGSRISDTQYF
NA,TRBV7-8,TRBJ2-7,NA,TGTGCCAGCAGCGCCTCCGGGACCCAAGGCGAGCAGTACTTC,CASSASGTQGEQYF
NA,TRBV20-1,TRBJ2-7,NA,TGCAGTGCCGCCCGGGATCGCTACGAGCAGTACTTC,CSAARDRYEQYF
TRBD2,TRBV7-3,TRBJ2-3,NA,TGTGCCAGCAGCCCGCGGGGGAGGGGCACAGATACGCAGTATTTT,CASSPRGRGTDTQYF
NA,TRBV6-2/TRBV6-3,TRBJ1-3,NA,TGTGCCAGCAGCCCCCTGCGATCCACAGGAAAGACTGGAAACACCATATATTTT,CASSPLRSTGKTGNTIYF
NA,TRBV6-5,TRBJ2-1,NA,TGTGCCAGCACAGGCCCACCCTCCTACAATGAGCAGTTCTTC,CASTGPPSYNEQFF
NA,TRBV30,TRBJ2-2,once,TGTGCCTGGAGTCCCGGGACCGGGGAGCTGTTTTTT,CAWSPGTGELFF
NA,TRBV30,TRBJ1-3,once,TGTGCCTGGAGTCGGGGGGGGGCTGGAAACACCATATATTTT,CAWSRGGAGNTIYF
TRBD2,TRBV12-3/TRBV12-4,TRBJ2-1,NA,TGTGCCAGCAGTTTCCCTGGACTAGCGGGGGTCAATGAGCAGTTCTTC,CASSFPGLAGVNEQFF
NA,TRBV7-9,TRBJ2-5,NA,TGTGCCAGCAGCACCAGGGGACGGTTCGTAGGGACCCAGTACTTC,CASSTRGRFVGTQYF
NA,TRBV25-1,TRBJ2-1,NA,TGTGCCAGCAAACTGGATCGAAGCTCCTACAATGAGCAGTTCTTC,CASKLDRSSYNEQFF
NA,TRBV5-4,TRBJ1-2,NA,TGTGCCAGCAGCTTGTACAGGCGTAACTATGGCTACACCTTC,CASSLYRRNYGYTF
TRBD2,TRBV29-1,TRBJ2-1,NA,TGCAGCGTTATAGGGACTAGCGGCCCCTTAATCTTC,CSVIGTSGPLIF
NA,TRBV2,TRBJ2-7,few,TGTGCCAGCAGTGCATACGAGCAGTACTTC,CASSAYEQYF
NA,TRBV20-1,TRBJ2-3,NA,TGCAGTGCTAGACTCCTCTGGAACAGGGATACAGATACGCAGTATTTT,CSARLLWNRDTDTQYF
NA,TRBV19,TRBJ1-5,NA,TGTGCCAGTCGGCAGGGTGTGGGCAATCAGCCCCAGCATTTT,CASRQGVGNQPQHF
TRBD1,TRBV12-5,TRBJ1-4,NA,TGTGCTAGTGGTTCCACTTGGCAGGGGGCGTTACATAATGAAAAACTGTTTTTT,CASGSTWQGALHNEKLFF
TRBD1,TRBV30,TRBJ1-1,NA,TGTGCCTGGAGTCAAGGACAGGTGAACACTGAAGCTTTCTTT,CAWSQGQVNTEAFF
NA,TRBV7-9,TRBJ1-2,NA,TGTGCCAGCAGCTCATCATATAGGGGTGCACTAAATGGCTACACCTTC,CASSSSYRGALNGYTF
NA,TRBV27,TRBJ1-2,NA,TGTGCCAGCATGGACCCAGCATTGCATGGCTACACCTTC,CASMDPALHGYTF
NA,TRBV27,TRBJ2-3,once,TGTGCCAGCAGTTTCCGCCGGGCCTCCGGGGCAGATACGCAGTATTTT,CASSFRRASGADTQYF
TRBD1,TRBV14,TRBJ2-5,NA,TGTGCCAGCAGTGGGTCGGGACAGGGTTTCACAAGGTACTTC,CASSGSGQGFTRYF
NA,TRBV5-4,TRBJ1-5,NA,TGTGCCAGCAGCTTCGGGTGGGATCAGCCCCAGCATTTT,CASSFGWDQPQHF
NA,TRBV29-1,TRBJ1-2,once,TGCAGCGTTGAGGGACATGCGGATGGCTACACCTTC,CSVEGHADGYTF
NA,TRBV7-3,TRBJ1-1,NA,TGTGCCAGCAGCTTGCAGATGAACACTGAAGCTTTCTTT,CASSLQMNTEAFF
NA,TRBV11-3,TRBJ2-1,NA,TGTGCCAGCAGCTTAGGCCCTTACAATGAGCAGTTCTTC,CASSLGPYNEQFF
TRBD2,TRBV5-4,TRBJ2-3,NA,TGTGCCAGCAGCTTGGATCCGGCTAGCGGGGGGACAAGCACAGATACGCAGTATTTT,CASSLDPASGGTSTDTQYF
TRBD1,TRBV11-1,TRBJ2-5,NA,TGTGCCAGCAGCCCTCCCGGGACAGGGGATCGGACCCAGTACTTC,CASSPPGTGDRTQYF
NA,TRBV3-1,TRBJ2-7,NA,TGTGCCAGCAGCCCCCGAACGAGGGCACCTCTCTACGAGCAGTACTTC,CASSPRTRAPLYEQYF
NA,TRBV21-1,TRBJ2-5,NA,TGTGCCAGCAGCAAAGGTCAAGGCAAGGAACAAGAGACTCAGTACTTC,CASSKGQGKEQETQYF
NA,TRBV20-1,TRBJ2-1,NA,TGCAGTGCCAGGCCCCTGAATGAGCAGTTCTTC,CSARPLNEQFF
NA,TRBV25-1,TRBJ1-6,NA,TGTGCCAGCAGTGAGGGCCTCAAGGGGTCCTATAATTCACCCCTCCACTTT,CASSEGLKGSYNSPLHF
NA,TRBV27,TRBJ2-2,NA,TGTGCCAGGGAGGGACTGACGAACACCGGGGAGCTGTTTTTT,CAREGLTNTGELFF
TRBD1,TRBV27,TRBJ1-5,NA,TGTGCCAGCAGTACACGGGGGGTGGGACAGGGGGCGCGAATTGGGGCCTGGGCCCAGCATTTT,CASSTRGVGQGARIGAWAQHF
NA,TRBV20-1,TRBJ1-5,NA,TGCAGTGCTAGTGCTGGGGGCCAAAAGTATCAGCCCCAGCATTTT,CSASAGGQKYQPQHF
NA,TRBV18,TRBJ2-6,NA,TGTGCCAGCTCACCACCTGGGCTCTCTGGGGCCAACGTCCTGACTTTC,CASSPPGLSGANVLTF
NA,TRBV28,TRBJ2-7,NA,TGTGCCAGCAGTTCGATGACTCCTTCGTCCTACGAGCAGTACTTC,CASSSMTPSSYEQYF
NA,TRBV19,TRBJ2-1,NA,TGTGCCAGTAGTATGGGGCTAGCGTCCTACAATGAGCAGTTCTTC,CASSMGLASYNEQFF